This T cell receptor (beta chain) was profiled in a study of cytomegalovirus exposure and HLA in healthy donors. Study-level information: Unique TCR beta sequences numbering approximately 100 million came from 150 million to 200 million T cells in an earlier analysis.

In the PCR, 60 Vbeta and 13 Jbeta primers were used. The assay was immunoSEQ multiplex PCR, and TCRdb's table has in-frame clones only and misses some. The sample records roughly 200,000 clones, approximately 85% being singletons. The CDR3 has 15 residues. The germline gives CDR1 SGHRS, CDR2 YFSETQ. The V gene lost 0 bases and the J gene lost 5 bases, with 12 bases spanning the gap. The chain combines TRBV5-1 with TRBJ2-1, with a weak D call TRBD1 (6 bases). This TCR derives from a woman in her fifties or sixties in good health and CMV-seronegative. Sequencing was performed on PBMCs. The CDR3, as DNA: TGCGCCAGCAGCTTGGGACAGGTTGGCCACAATGAGCAGTTCTTC. This translates into CASSLGQVGHNEQFF.